This T cell receptor beta chain derives from a study of blood T cells in healthy people across ages. Study-level results: Because donor CMV status was unknown, expanded clonotype changes were possibly confounded. Higher diversity, along with more naive CD4+ cells, distinguished long-lived donors from aged donors.

Then a second PCR, running roughly 7 to 11 cycles, was carried out with a sample-barcoded 5' primer and a J-beta primer mix. TCRdb passed the 5' RACE reads through MiXCR, listing each CDR3 protein once. Seen here are roughly 1.9 million distinct CDR3 sequences, about 39% observed once, and the top ten hold 23%. Donors were healthy Caucasian individuals from Russia aged roughly 6 to 90. Each donor's blood draw was ten milliliters of peripheral blood. This clonotype was found a few times. Its antigen is currently unknown. Trimming took 4 bases from V and 0 from J, leaving 10 bases between them. This CDR3 is 14 amino acids long. Per the germline V gene, CDR1 is SGHTA and CDR2 is FQGNSA.

Sequencing was performed on blood. The clonotype originates from a human donor in good health. This rearrangement joins TRBV7-2 to TRBJ2-7; D gene ambiguous. CDR3 DNA sequence: TGTGCCAGCAGCTCGGACCCCAGCTCCTACGAGCAGTACTTC. This translates into CASSSDPSSYEQYF. Variable domain in full (rest from reference TRBV7-2 and TRBJ2-7): GAGVSQSPSNKVTEKGKDVELRCDPISGHTALYWYRQSLGQGLEFLIYFQGNSAPDKSGLPSDRFSAERTGGSVSTLTIQRTQQEDSAVYLCASSSDPSSYEQYFGPGTRLTVT.